Below are 11 T cell receptor beta chains sequenced from a single sample in a study of CD8+ T cells in alopecia areata. The sequencing template was cDNA reverse transcribed from extracted RNA. Sequencing was performed with immunoSEQ multiplex PCR; in TCRdb, only in-frame clones are kept and a portion is missing. This table has roughly 150,000 clones, 45% to 60% appearing once. The sequencing input was CD4+ T cells sorted from blood. The receptor set was obtained from a human donor in good health.

This sequence joins TRBV15 and TRBJ1-2; 11 bases are shared with TRBD1. Germline CDR1 LNHNV, CDR2 YYDKDF (reference sequence). With 5 bases clipped from V and 8 bases from J, the junction kept 4 bases outside the gene matches. The CDR3 is 13 residues long. This CDR3 reads CATSGWTGGGYTF. The CDR3 DNA reads as TGTGCCACCAGCGGGTGGACAGGGGGCGGCTACACCTTC.

V and J are TRBV28 and TRBJ2-7; 7 bases are shared with TRBD2. CDR3 length: 12 residues. Per the germline V gene, CDR1 is MDHEN and CDR2 is SYDVKM. V trimming: 7 bases; J trimming: 3 bases; junction bases outside the gene matches: 3. CDR3 region: CASTRGNYEQYF. CDR3 DNA: TGTGCCAGCACGCGGGGGAACTACGAGCAGTACTTC.

This clone was detected a few times. The chain joins TRBV15 to TRBJ2-7, with 12 bases aligning to TRBD1. V shed 1 base and J 2 bases; nucleotides not matched to a gene: 12. The CDR3 totals 19 residues. Looked up from germline, CDR1 is LNHNV and CDR2 is YYDKDF (reference sequence). The CDR3: CATSRVGAPGQGAAYEQYF. The CDR3 DNA reads TGTGCCACCAGCAGAGTTGGGGCGCCGGGACAGGGGGCCGCCTACGAGCAGTACTTC.

This clone was counted only a few times. The J gene is TRBJ1-4, the V gene TRBV29-1; D is uncertain. The CDR3 totals 13 residues. V lost 7 bases and J 3 bases, leaving 12 bases between the germline ends. Germline values: CDR1 SQVTM, CDR2 ANQGSEA. CDR3 in amino acids: CSAKGTANEKLFF. In nucleotides, the CDR3 is TGCAGCGCAAAGGGCACCGCTAATGAAAAACTGTTTTTT.

The chain links TRBV5-1 to TRBJ1-1; 9 positions match TRBD1. Germline lookup yields CDR1 SGHRS and CDR2 YFSETQ. With V trimmed by 1 base and J by 5 bases, 6 bases remained unmatched. The CDR3 is made up of 15 amino acids. The CDR3: CASSLTGGASTEAFF. In nucleotides, the CDR3 is TGCGCCAGCAGCTTGACAGGGGGCGCTTCGACTGAAGCTTTCTTT. The full variable domain, completed using reference TRBV5-1 and TRBJ1-1, is KAGVTQTPRYLIKTRGQQVTLSCSPISGHRSVSWYQQTPGQGLQFLFEYFSETQRNKGNFPGRFSGRQFSNSRSEMNVSTLELGDSALYLCASSLTGGASTEAFFGQGTRLTVV.

This clone was picked up a small number of times. DNA for the CDR3: TGTGCCAGTAGTCCTGACAGGCTCCAAGAGACCCAGTACTTC. Protein product: CASSPDRLQETQYF. The chain joins TRBV19 to TRBJ2-5; D perhaps matches TRBD1 (6 bases). V lost 5 bases, J lost 1 base, and 11 bases lay in between. This CDR3 comprises 14 residues. CDR1 is LNHDA and CDR2 is SQIVND in the germline V gene (reference sequence). The full variable domain, completed using reference TRBV19 and TRBJ2-5, is DGGITQSPKYLFRKEGQNVTLSCEQNLNHDAMYWYRQDPGQGLRLIYYSQIVNDFQKGDIAEGYSVSREKKESFPLTVTSAQKNPTAFYLCASSPDRLQETQYFGPGTRLLVL.

This clone has more than one count but fewer than ten. The chain combines TRBV18 with TRBJ1-5; D is ambiguous. Germline CDR1 and CDR2: KGHSH and LQKENI. The CDR3 totals 14 residues. Deletions cut 3 bases from V and 3 bases from J, with 9 bases between. CDR3 DNA: TGTGCCAGCTCACCCGACGGACCCAATCAGCCCCAGCATTTT. It codes for CASSPDGPNQPQHF.

The chain is built from TRBV30 and TRBJ2-7, with D possibly being TRBD1 or TRBD2 (5 bases each). The CDR3 extends over 13 amino acids. V lost 2 bases and J 4 bases, leaving 12 bases between the germline ends. Germline CDR1 is GTSNPN and CDR2 is SVGIG (reference sequence). The CDR3 reads CAWSLGTVYEQYF. The CDR3 coding sequence is TGTGCCTGGAGTCTAGGGACGGTATACGAGCAGTACTTC.

This clone was detected a few times. CDR3 protein: CASSSGLLSTEAFF. In nucleotides, the CDR3 is TGCGCCAGCAGCTCGGGACTACTGAGCACTGAAGCTTTCTTT. The V gene is TRBV23-1, the J gene TRBJ1-1; D perhaps matches TRBD1 (5 bases). TRBV23-1 is recorded as an ORF, its role being uncertain. The CDR3 runs to 14 residues. V was shortened by 6 bases and J by 4 bases, with 15 bases between the two germline ends.

The V call is TRBV5-1, the J call TRBJ2-2; no clear D. The V gene lost 0 bases and the J gene lost 5 bases, with 11 bases spanning the gap. Germline loops: CDR1 SGHRS, CDR2 YFSETQ. The CDR3 covers 15 residues. The CDR3 is CASSLGVRATGELFF. In DNA, the CDR3 is TGCGCCAGCAGCTTGGGCGTGCGCGCGACCGGGGAGCTGTTTTTT. Drawing the rest from reference TRBV5-1 and TRBJ2-2, the complete variable domain is KAGVTQTPRYLIKTRGQQVTLSCSPISGHRSVSWYQQTPGQGLQFLFEYFSETQRNKGNFPGRFSGRQFSNSRSEMNVSTLELGDSALYLCASSLGVRATGELFFGEGSRLTVL.

This chain uses TRBV29-1 with TRBJ1-2; 7 bases agree with TRBD1. Trimming at V came to 7 bases and at J to 0 bases, leaving 8 bases not matched to a gene. CDR3 length: 14 residues. Per germline, CDR1 SQVTM and CDR2 ANQGSEA. The CDR3 spells CSAAGTATNYGYTF. CDR3 in DNA: TGCAGCGCAGCAGGGACAGCTACTAACTATGGCTACACCTTC.